This paragraph reports one TCR beta chain. Its target is unknown. This sample stems from a study of T cells after yellow fever vaccination. Findings of the study overall: Most clones from primary vaccination were detected again post-booster (roughly 96% CD4, roughly 85% CD8).

This CDR3 is 11 amino acids long. Germline V gives CDR1 DFQATT, CDR2 SNEGSKA (reference sequence). The germline V and J ends were trimmed by 0 bases and 17 bases, with 11 bases remaining between them. Via MiXCR, TCRdb re-called the 5' RACE reads, giving one row per CDR3 protein. Here the sample spans just under 600,000 distinct CDR3 sequences, about 13% being singletons. The chain recombines TRBV20-1 with TRBJ1-6; D remains unclear. This sequence originates from a man aged 25-45 years who received the YFV17D yellow fever vaccine. This specimen consisted of PBMCs, obtained on the day of the yellow fever booster vaccination. The CDR3 loop reads CSARDSRLIHF. CDR3 sequence (DNA): TGCAGTGCTAGAGACTCCCGCCTGATCCACTTT.